Listed below are T cell receptor beta chains from one sample, sequenced in a study of shared clonotypes between healthy human individuals. TCRdb's copy holds only in-frame clones and misses some; the assay was immunoSEQ multiplex PCR. Of 950,000 to 1,100,000 clones in the sample, approximately 80% were seen once. Source material: memory CD4+ T cells from PBMCs. Every receptor here comes from a young man in good health. Some clones in this sample may be carry-over from other donors' samples. The CDR3 runs from the conserved cysteine through the conserved F or W. The D gene is left open where the match is weak. For some rows the clone size is stated as once, few or many, or as a class when expanded; others skip it.

j_call,clone_size,v_call,d_call,cdr3_aa,cdr3_nt
TRBJ2-6,NA,TRBV5-1,TRBD1,CASSPGQGTSGANVLTF,TGCGCCAGCAGCCCCGGACAGGGGACGAGTGGGGCCAACGTCCTGACTTTC
TRBJ2-6,NA,TRBV11-2,NA,CASSSPARTGANVLTF,TGTGCCAGCAGCTCCCCCGCCCGAACTGGGGCCAACGTCCTGACTTTC
TRBJ2-7,few,TRBV14,TRBD1,CASSQNRGANEQYF,TGTGCCAGCAGCCAAAACAGGGGCGCCAACGAGCAGTACTTC
TRBJ1-2,NA,TRBV30,TRBD1,CAWSAGTVVGYTF,TGTGCCTGGAGTGCCGGGACAGTAGTCGGCTACACCTTC
TRBJ2-7,NA,TRBV28,TRBD2,CASRDGGVSYEQYF,TGTGCCAGCAGAGATGGGGGGGTCTCCTACGAGCAGTACTTC
TRBJ1-2,NA,TRBV28,TRBD1,CASSFSSGTGRGGYTF,TGTGCCAGCAGTTTCTCGTCAGGGACAGGGCGGGGTGGCTACACCTTC
TRBJ1-2,many,TRBV27,NA,CASPTGYLNYGYTF,TGTGCCAGCCCTACAGGGTACCTTAACTATGGCTACACCTTC
TRBJ1-3,few,TRBV6-5,NA,CASSAPGVDGNTIYF,TGTGCCAGCAGCGCCCCGGGGGTAGACGGAAACACCATATATTTT
TRBJ1-2,once,TRBV9,NA,CASSAQSFLDNGYTF,TGTGCCAGCAGCGCACAGAGTTTCCTTGATAATGGCTACACCTTC
TRBJ1-5,NA,TRBV27,TRBD1,CASSSPTSGTGVDQPQHF,TGTGCCAGCAGTTCCCCGACCTCCGGGACAGGGGTGGATCAGCCCCAGCATTTT
TRBJ2-7,few,TRBV19,NA,CASNDKGIYEQYF,TGTGCCAGTAATGATAAGGGAATCTACGAGCAGTACTTC
TRBJ1-1,many,TRBV9,NA,CASSVMDRLNTEAFF,TGTGCCAGCAGCGTAATGGACAGATTGAACACTGAAGCTTTCTTT
TRBJ1-4,NA,TRBV28,NA,CASTVSQGGLKLFF,TGTGCCAGCACCGTGTCCCAGGGAGGGTTGAAACTGTTTTTT
TRBJ2-5,NA,TRBV28,NA,CASSLYGLGETQYF,TGTGCCAGCAGTTTATACGGACTGGGGGAGACCCAGTACTTC
TRBJ1-5,NA,TRBV6-1,NA,CASSDKVSNQPQHF,TGTGCCAGCAGTGACAAGGTTAGCAATCAGCCCCAGCATTTT
TRBJ2-7,NA,TRBV7-9,TRBD2,CASSPRGEREAPYEQYF,TGTGCCAGCAGCCCTCGGGGAGAGCGGGAGGCGCCCTACGAGCAGTACTTC
TRBJ2-1,NA,TRBV29-1,TRBD2,CSVEGLAGGLGTYNEQFF,TGCAGCGTCGAAGGGCTAGCGGGAGGGCTAGGTACTTACAATGAGCAGTTCTTC
TRBJ1-5,NA,TRBV2,NA,CASTMEGNQPQHF,TGTGCCAGCACGATGGAGGGCAATCAGCCCCAGCATTTT
TRBJ2-1,NA,TRBV5-1,NA,CASSFPGGEQFF,TGCGCCAGCAGCTTCCCGGGCGGGGAGCAGTTCTTC
TRBJ2-7,NA,TRBV6-1,NA,CASSEANDYEQYF,TGTGCCAGCAGTGAAGCGAACGATTACGAGCAGTACTTC